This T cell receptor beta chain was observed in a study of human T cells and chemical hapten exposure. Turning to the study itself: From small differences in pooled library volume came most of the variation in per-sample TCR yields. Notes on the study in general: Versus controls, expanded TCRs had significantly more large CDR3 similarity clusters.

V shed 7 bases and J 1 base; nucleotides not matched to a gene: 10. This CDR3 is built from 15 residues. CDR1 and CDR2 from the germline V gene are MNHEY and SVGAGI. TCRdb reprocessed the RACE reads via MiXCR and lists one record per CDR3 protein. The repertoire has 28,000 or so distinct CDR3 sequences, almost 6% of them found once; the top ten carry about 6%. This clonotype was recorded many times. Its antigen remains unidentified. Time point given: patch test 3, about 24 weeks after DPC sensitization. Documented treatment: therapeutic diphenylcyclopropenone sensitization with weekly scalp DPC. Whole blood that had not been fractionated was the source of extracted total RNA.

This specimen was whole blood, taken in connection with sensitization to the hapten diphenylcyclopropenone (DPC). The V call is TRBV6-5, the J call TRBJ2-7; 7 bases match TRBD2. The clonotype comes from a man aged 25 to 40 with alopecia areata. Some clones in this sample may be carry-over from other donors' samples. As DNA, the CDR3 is TGTGCCAGCACACAACAACCGGGAGGATCCTACGAGCAGTACTTC. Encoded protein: CASTQQPGGSYEQYF.